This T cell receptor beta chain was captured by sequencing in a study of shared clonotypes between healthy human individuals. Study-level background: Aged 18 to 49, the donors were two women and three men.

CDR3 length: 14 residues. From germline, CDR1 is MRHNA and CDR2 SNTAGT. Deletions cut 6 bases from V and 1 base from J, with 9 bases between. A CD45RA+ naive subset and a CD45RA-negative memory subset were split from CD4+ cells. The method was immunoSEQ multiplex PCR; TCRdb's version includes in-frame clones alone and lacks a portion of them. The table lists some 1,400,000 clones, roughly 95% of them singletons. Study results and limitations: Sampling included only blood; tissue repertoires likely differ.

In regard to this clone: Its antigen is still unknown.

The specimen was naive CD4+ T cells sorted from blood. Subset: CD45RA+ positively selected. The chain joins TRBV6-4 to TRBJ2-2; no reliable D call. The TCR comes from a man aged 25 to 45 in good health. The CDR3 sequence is CASRPNLNTGELFF. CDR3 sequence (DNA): TGTGCCAGCAGACCTAATCTGAACACCGGGGAGCTGTTTTTT.